The following is a T cell receptor (beta chain) sequence with its context. Its target is unknown. The CDR3 is made up of 16 amino acids. Germline V gene sequence: CDR1 MNHEY, CDR2 SVGAGI. V was cut by 0 bases and J by 4 bases, with 13 bases left in between. The data stem from a study of cytomegalovirus exposure and HLA in healthy donors. Study as a whole: The Caucasian-associated ancestry cluster held less than 85% of around 380 genotyped donors.

PCR used 60 Vbeta primers and 13 Jbeta primers. Assay used: immunoSEQ multiplex PCR; TCRdb lists only in-frame clones, some missing. Seen here are approximately 110,000 clones, roughly 73% observed once, and the top ten hold roughly 0.87%. Notes on the study in general: Earlier analysis found most TCR beta V segments productive about 90% or about 30% of the time. Confirmation in vitro established that a few CMV-associated chains were specific for CMV antigens.

This sequence was found in a woman aged 25-40 years in good health and CMV-seronegative. Sequencing used PBMCs. The chain employs TRBV6-5 and TRBJ1-3; TRBD1 is a possible D gene (6 bases). Here the CDR3 DNA reads TGTGCCAGCAGTTACTCGATGGGGGCTGAAGGAAACACCATATATTTT. This gives the protein CASSYSMGAEGNTIYF.